A selection of T cell receptor beta chains follows, all from one sample in a study of Graves' ophthalmopathy and Graves' hyperthyroidism. TCRdb reprocessed the multiplex PCR reads with MiXCR, giving one entry per CDR3 protein. This table has hundreds of thousands of distinct CDR3 sequences, more than 20% appearing once. The sequenced material came from peripheral blood. Receptors were obtained from a woman in her late teens or twenties with stable Graves' hyperthyroidism. The CDR3 runs from the conserved cysteine through the conserved F or W. D genes are given only for firm matches. Size values are once, few and many counts, or a class for expanded clones, and some rows have none.

>NA|NA|TRBJ1-2|TRBV10-3
TGTGCCATCAGTGAGTCGACGCACGGTGGCTACACCTTC
CAISESTHGGYTF
>many|NA|TRBJ1-2|TRBV7-8
TGTGCCAGCAGCTTAAGCGGTAGCTATGGCTACACCTTC
CASSLSGSYGYTF
>few|TRBD2|TRBJ2-6|TRBV4-2
TGTGCCAGCAGCCAAGAATCGTCCGGGGGGGCCAACGTCCGGACTTTC
CASSQESSGGANVRTF
>NA|NA|TRBJ1-1|TRBV7-2
TGTGCCAGCAGCTTAACCAGAAACACTGAAGTTTGCTTT
CASSLTRNTEVCF
>many|NA|TRBJ1-1|TRBV20-1
TGCAGTGCGCCCGTGGGGGGAGACACTGAAGCTTTCTTT
CSAPVGGDTEAFF
>NA|NA|TRBJ1-1|TRBV11-2
TGTGCCAGCAGCCAGGGAGATAACACTGAAGCTTTCTTT
CASSQGDNTEAFF
>NA|NA|TRBJ2-7|TRBV27
TGTGCCAGCAGTTTAGTTAGCGGCCCTTCCTACGAGCAGTACTTC
CASSLVSGPSYEQYF
>many|NA|TRBJ1-1|TRBV29-1
TGCAGCGCAACCTTGACCAACACTGAAGCTTTCTTT
CSATLTNTEAFF
>many|NA|TRBJ1-1|TRBV5-1
TGCGCCAGCAGCTTGGGGGGGGCAGGCACTGAAGCTTTCTTT
CASSLGGAGTEAFF
>many|TRBD2|TRBJ2-7|TRBV7-8
TGTGCCAGCAGCCCGATATGGGGGCGAAGACTAGCGGGAGAGCACGAGCAGTACTTC
CASSPIWGRRLAGEHEQYF
>many|TRBD2|TRBJ2-7|TRBV15
TGTGCCACCAGAACTAGCGGGAAGGGCGAGCAGTACTTC
CATRTSGKGEQYF
>NA|NA|TRBJ1-1|TRBV6-4
TGTGCCAGCAGCTACACAGGGAGTACTGAAGCTTTCTTT
CASSYTGSTEAFF
>many|TRBD1|TRBJ1-2|TRBV3-1
TGTGCCAGCAGCCCGGGACAGGGCGAAAGAAGTGGCTACACCTTC
CASSPGQGERSGYTF
>NA|NA|TRBJ1-1|TRBV6-5
TGTGCCAGCAGTTACCCTACTGGAAGGGGGGGCACTGAAGCTTTCTTT
CASSYPTGRGGTEAFF
>few|TRBD1|TRBJ1-2|TRBV30
TGTGCCTGGAGCCCCAGGGGGATCTACACCTTC
CAWSPRGIYTF
>few|NA|TRBJ2-7|TRBV6-1
TGTGCCACCGCGGAAGTCGCCGAGCAGTACTTC
CATAEVAEQYF
>NA|TRBD2|TRBJ2-2|TRBV6-2/TRBV6-3
TGTGCCAGCAGTTACCAGACTAGCGGGGTTTGGAACACCGGGGAGCTGTTTTTT
CASSYQTSGVWNTGELFF
>NA|TRBD2|TRBJ2-5|TRBV20-1
TGCAGTGCTTGGGACTACCAAGAAACCCAGTACTTC
CSAWDYQETQYF
>NA|NA|TRBJ1-2|TRBV6-1
TGTGCCAGCAGGTTCGAATTCTATGGCTACACCTTC
CASRFEFYGYTF
>many|NA|TRBJ1-2|TRBV30
TGTGCCCGGAGTGACCCGATAAACGGCTACACCTTC
CARSDPINGYTF
>many|TRBD1|TRBJ2-2|TRBV6-1
TGTGCCAGCAGTCCGAGACAGGGAGCGACCGGGGAGCTGTTTTTT
CASSPRQGATGELFF
>NA|NA|TRBJ2-7|TRBV3-1
TGTGCCAGCAGCCAAGATTTCGGAGGGGCGGGGGAGCAGTACTTC
CASSQDFGGAGEQYF
>many|TRBD2|TRBJ2-5|TRBV6-5
TGTGCCAGCAGTTACAGGACTAGCTTCGAGACCCAGTACTTC
CASSYRTSFETQYF
>many|NA|TRBJ2-2|TRBV6-2/TRBV6-3
TGTGCCAGCAGGGCCCTCACCGGGGAGCTGTTTTTT
CASRALTGELFF
>many|TRBD1|TRBJ2-2|TRBV20-1
TGCAGTGCTAGAAGCCAGGGGGTAGCCGGGGAGCTGTTTTTT
CSARSQGVAGELFF
>many|NA|TRBJ1-1|TRBV2
TGTGCCAGCGCTTTTCAGGTTAACACTGAAGCTTTCTTT
CASAFQVNTEAFF
>few|NA|TRBJ1-1|TRBV5-1
TGCGCCAGCAGTCATTCTCAGGGGACCCACACTGAAGCTTTCTTT
CASSHSQGTHTEAFF
>many|NA|TRBJ2-7|TRBV25-1
TGTGCCAGCAGTGACGAGGGACCCTACTCCTACGAGCAGTACTTC
CASSDEGPYSYEQYF
>many|NA|TRBJ2-7|TRBV4-3
TGCGCCAGCAGCCAAGGATTCGTAGGGGCCAGATCCTACGAGCAGTACTTC
CASSQGFVGARSYEQYF
>NA|NA|TRBJ2-7|TRBV11-2
TGTGCCAGCAGCTTAATTTCGAGGGGGTTCCCTTACGAGCAGTACTTC
CASSLISRGFPYEQYF
>many|NA|TRBJ1-2|TRBV2
TGTGCCAGCAGAGTCGGTCTGGGGAGCTATGGCTACACCTTC
CASRVGLGSYGYTF
>few|TRBD1|TRBJ1-5|TRBV4-1
TGCGCCAGCAGCCAACCCCCCCTTAGACAGGGAAGTAAGGAGAGGAGCAATCAGCCCCAGCATTTT
CASSQPPLRQGSKERSNQPQHF
>NA|NA|TRBJ1-5|TRBV15
TGTGCCACCAGCAGAGAATACGGAGGGACCAATCAGCCCCAGCATTTT
CATSREYGGTNQPQHF
>NA|NA|TRBJ2-7|TRBV28
TGTGCCAGCAGCTTGGCGGGCAGGGGCCCTCTCGAGCAGTACTTC
CASSLAGRGPLEQYF
>many|NA|TRBJ2-3|TRBV10-3
TGTGCCATCAGGACGGGAGATACGCAGTATTTT
CAIRTGDTQYF
>few|NA|TRBJ2-4|TRBV6-2/TRBV6-3
TGTGCCAGCAGTCGAGGGACTGTAGCCAAAAACATTCAGTACTTC
CASSRGTVAKNIQYF
>NA|NA|TRBJ1-1|TRBV15
TGTGCCACCAGCCCGCAGACATGGGTGAACACTGAAGCTTTCTTT
CATSPQTWVNTEAFF
>many|NA|TRBJ1-2|TRBV19
TGTGCCAGTACCGAACAGCCCAGAGGCCCCTATGGCTACACCTTC
CASTEQPRGPYGYTF
>NA|TRBD1|TRBJ1-1|TRBV12-5
TGTGCTAGTGCCCTGACAGGGGGGAACACTGAAGCTTTCTTT
CASALTGGNTEAFF
>NA|NA|TRBJ2-7|TRBV6-2/TRBV6-3
TGTGCCAGCAGTTACTCTACTGCCCTTTTCTACGAGCAGTACTTC
CASSYSTALFYEQYF
>many|TRBD1|TRBJ1-1|TRBV7-9
TGTGCCAGCAGCCCTGACAGGGTAGGAGCTTTCTTT
CASSPDRVGAFF
>many|TRBD1|TRBJ1-3|TRBV29-1
TGCAGCGTTGAAGATCCTGGACAGGTTGGAAACACCATATATTTT
CSVEDPGQVGNTIYF
>many|NA|TRBJ2-7|TRBV11-1
TGTGCCAGCAGCCCCCGCGCGGGAGGGGACAGGGACTACGAGCAGTACTTC
CASSPRAGGDRDYEQYF
>few|TRBD2|TRBJ2-7|TRBV12-3/TRBV12-4
TGTGCCAGCAGTCCCAGCCTAGCGGGAATTCAGTACTTC
CASSPSLAGIQYF
>NA|TRBD1|TRBJ2-5|TRBV5-1
TGCGCCAGCAGCTTCCTACAGGGGGGAGAGACCCAGTACTTC
CASSFLQGGETQYF
>few|TRBD1|TRBJ1-5|TRBV4-1
TGCGCCAGCAGCCAGACAGGGGGCAGTCAGCCCCAGCATTTT
CASSQTGGSQPQHF
>many|TRBD2|TRBJ2-7|TRBV19
TGTGCCAGTAGTAGGCGCGGGAGGCCCTACGAGCAGTACTTC
CASSRRGRPYEQYF
>many|TRBD2|TRBJ2-7|TRBV29-1
TGCAGCGTTGGCGGGGGTTCCTACGAGCAGTACTTC
CSVGGGSYEQYF
>many|NA|TRBJ2-7|TRBV7-2
TGTGCCAGCAGCCAGTCAAACCAGCAGTACTTC
CASSQSNQQYF
>many|NA|TRBJ1-1|TRBV5-1
TGCGCCAGCAGCTCTGGGGGCGCGGGCACTGAAGCTTTCTTT
CASSSGGAGTEAFF
>NA|NA|TRBJ2-2|TRBV18
TGTGCCAGCTCACCGTGGGTCCCCGCGAACACCGGGGAGCTGTTTTTT
CASSPWVPANTGELFF
>NA|TRBD2|TRBJ2-7|TRBV27
TGTGCCAGCAGTCCCGGACTAGCGGATGTCGAGCAGTACTTC
CASSPGLADVEQYF
>NA|NA|TRBJ1-3|TRBV6-1
TGTGCCAGCAGGTCCGGGACGGCTGGAAACACCATATATTTT
CASRSGTAGNTIYF
>many|NA|TRBJ2-7|TRBV6-5
TGTGCCAGCAGTTACAGGAGACAGGCGACGTCCTACGAGCAGTACTTC
CASSYRRQATSYEQYF
>NA|NA|TRBJ2-5|TRBV18
TGTGCCAGCTCACGGGGGACGGAGAAAGAGACCCAGTACTTC
CASSRGTEKETQYF
>NA|NA|TRBJ1-5|TRBV7-9
TGTGCCAGCAGCCCAGGAAGAATAACTGATCAGCCCCAGCATTTT
CASSPGRITDQPQHF
>many|NA|TRBJ1-1|TRBV11-2
TGTGCCAGCAGCTTAGATCCCGGGAACACTGAAGCTTTCTTT
CASSLDPGNTEAFF
>NA|NA|TRBJ2-7|TRBV6-1
TGTGCCAGCAGTGAGAGGACATCGGACGAGCAGTACTTC
CASSERTSDEQYF
>many|NA|TRBJ2-2|TRBV25-1
TGTGCCAGCAGACTCGGGACGACAGACACCGGGGAGCTGTTTTTT
CASRLGTTDTGELFF
>many|TRBD1|TRBJ1-1|TRBV2
TGTGCCAGCAGTGGGTCACAGGGGAAGACTGAAGCTTTCTTT
CASSGSQGKTEAFF